This is a list of T cell receptor beta chains from one sample in a study of T cells after yellow fever vaccination. TCRdb redid the calling of the 5' RACE reads with MiXCR, one entry per CDR3 protein. The repertoire includes approximately 550,000 distinct CDR3 sequences, about 19% of them detected once, and 14% sits in the top ten. Sequenced material: PBMCs, taken 15 days after the yellow fever booster vaccination. These receptor sequences come from a man aged 25 to 40 who received the YFV17D yellow fever vaccine. CDR3s leave out the opening cysteine and the closing phenylalanine or tryptophan. Each record gives: V gene, clone size, CDR3 protein. The size of a clone is reported for some rows only, either as once, few or many, or as a class for expanded clones.

>TRBV24-1|many
ATSARGTEETQY
>TRBV7-2|-
ASSPTGTSNNEQF
>TRBV7-9|-
ASSPRWGEPQH
>TRBV7-9|-
ASSSPDNTDTQY
>TRBV12-3/TRBV12-4|few
ASERRNEPGELF
>TRBV11-2|-
ASRPRGQGLPTSGANVLT
>TRBV28|-
ASSDGPYEQY
>TRBV7-7|-
ASSPGTGAYGEQY
>TRBV4-3|-
ASSQDIPRTSGRFYNEQF
>TRBV29-1|-
SGLAGR
>TRBV7-8|few
ASSKLAGVRTGELF
>TRBV7-9|few
ASSPGTGNNQPQH
>TRBV7-8|-
ASSLAVTGITYEQY
>TRBV18|-
ASFGTSGRKSETQY
>TRBV6-1|few
ASSPDRDRGEQY
>TRBV12-3/TRBV12-4|-
DSSFGEGSEQY
>TRBV4-2|few
ASSQESGTGALWEQF
>TRBV4-3|few
ASSQDPGGVETQY
>TRBV9|-
ASKGLAGNTGELF
>TRBV20-1|once
SARNMDRPNTEAF
>TRBV4-2|few
ASSRRGGRQETTNEKLF
>TRBV7-9|-
ASSLVQGGEAF
>TRBV10-1|-
AKDPRTTLAKNIQY
>TRBV10-3|few
AISESTPYEQY
>TRBV10-3|-
AISEGSRVTGELF
>TRBV7-8|-
ASSLPDLYATNEKLF
>TRBV24-1|few
ATSDFLAGGPSYTQY
>TRBV29-1|few
SGTGPREGELF
>TRBV11-1|-
ASSPRLAGGLYSYNEQF
>TRBV29-1|-
SAQGARTGELF
>TRBV29-1|-
SAEGRASGMGELF
>TRBV11-2|-
ASGEGNTEAF
>TRBV12-3/TRBV12-4|few
ASSFQAGVPYEQY
>TRBV7-9|few
ASSPLRGDTQY
>TRBV20-1|-
RGRDTDYGYT
>TRBV4-3|-
ASSQDIVGNQETQY
>TRBV20-1|few
SARRGAPADTQY
>TRBV7-9|-
ASSTGTSGGGEQF
>TRBV5-1|few
ASSATGALTGNTIY
>TRBV20-1|few
SASPQNNYGYT
>TRBV11-2|-
ASSPTQRERPLF
>TRBV14|few
ASSQSGDTIY
>TRBV3-1|few
ASRRTSGSRSETQY
>TRBV14|-
ASSQVGQMRNTIY
>TRBV20-1|-
SARPTSAYYEQY
>TRBV20-1|-
SATSGRDGETQY
>TRBV12-3/TRBV12-4|many
ASSFTGRETQY
>TRBV5-5|-
ASSSLEGSSYNEQF
>TRBV7-6|-
ASSLARSMNTEAF
>TRBV20-1|-
SAPRGQETQY
>TRBV12-3/TRBV12-4|few
ASRRDRVNEQY
>TRBV25-1|-
ASSVGTSGSYGQY
>TRBV10-3|-
AISPSVGGSGPNEQY
>TRBV20-1|few
SASNEQF